The 7 T cell receptor beta chains in this list originate from one sample, sequenced in a study of CD8+CD57+ T cells in acquired aplastic anemia. It was genomic DNA that served as the template for profiling TCR beta VDJ and CDR3. TCRdb re-derived calls from the reads in MiXCR, one entry per CDR3 protein. The profile shows around 200,000 distinct CDR3 sequences, 65% of them singletons. Patients chosen for sequencing had shown CD8+CD57+ cell expansion by flow cytometry. The sequenced material came from sorted CD4+, CD8+, or CD8+CD57+ T cells (not recorded which) from PBMCs. The receptors here all came from a human donor with aplastic anemia.

J is TRBJ2-7 and V is TRBV9, with TRBD2 matching over 11 bases. The germline CDR1 and CDR2 sequences are SGDLS and YYNGEE. The CDR3 totals 16 residues. After removal of 1 base from V and 1 base from J, the junction contained 4 bases not matched to a gene. The CDR3 loop reads CASSVHRTSGSYEQYF. The DNA for the CDR3 is TGTGCCAGCAGCGTACACCGGACTAGCGGGTCCTACGAGCAGTACTTC.

This chain joins TRBV15 and TRBJ2-7; 8 bases are shared with TRBD1. Germline values: CDR1 LNHNV, CDR2 YYDKDF (reference sequence). This CDR3 is 15 amino acids long. V lost 4 bases to trimming and J lost 5 bases; unmatched junction nucleotides: 10. The CDR3 DNA reads TGTGCCACCAGCAAATCCGGACAGGGTGCCCACGAGCAGTACTTC. Its protein is CATSKSGQGAHEQYF.

This clonotype was detected only a few times. The chain carries TRBV10-2 and TRBJ1-5; possible D gene TRBD1, 6 bases. The germline V and J ends were trimmed by 6 bases and 11 bases, with 14 bases remaining between them. Germline CDR1 WSHSY, CDR2 SAAADI. The CDR3 consists of 12 residues. The CDR3 loop reads CASSSTGPSQHF. In nucleotides, the CDR3 is TGCGCCAGCAGCTCCACAGGGCCATCCCAGCATTTT.

This clonotype came up many times. The V and J genes are TRBV12-3 or TRBV12-4 and TRBJ1-6; D call uncertain. This CDR3 comprises 14 residues. Trimming shortened V by 4 bases and J by 4 bases, and 8 bases separated the two germline ends. The CDR3 region is CASSSYGYNSPLHF. DNA of the CDR3: TGTGCCAGCAGTTCCTATGGATATAATTCACCCCTCCACTTT.

This rearrangement joins TRBV6-4 to TRBJ2-2; D ambiguous. The CDR3 totals 12 residues. The V and J ends lost 1 base and 6 bases respectively, with 3 bases between them. Germline CDR1 is MRHNA and CDR2 is SNTAGT. The CDR3 is CASSDYPGELFF. The CDR3 DNA follows: TGTGCCAGCAGTGACTATCCCGGGGAGCTGTTTTTT.

The chain uses TRBV20-1 and TRBJ2-7, with D perhaps TRBD2 (6 bases). CDR1 and CDR2 (germline): DFQATT, SNEGSKA (reference sequence). This CDR3 has 13 amino acids. V gave up 1 base and J gave up 2 bases, with 9 bases separating them. The CDR3: CSARGWGAYEQYF. CDR3 nucleotides: TGCAGTGCTAGAGGTTGGGGGGCCTACGAGCAGTACTTC.

The rearrangement links TRBV29-1 to TRBJ1-2; no clear D gene. CDR1 and CDR2 (germline): SQVTM, ANQGSEA. The CDR3 totals 9 residues. V was trimmed by 7 bases and J by 2 bases, leaving 2 bases between them. The CDR3 is CSENYGYTF. CDR3 DNA sequence: TGCAGCGAGAACTATGGCTACACCTTC.